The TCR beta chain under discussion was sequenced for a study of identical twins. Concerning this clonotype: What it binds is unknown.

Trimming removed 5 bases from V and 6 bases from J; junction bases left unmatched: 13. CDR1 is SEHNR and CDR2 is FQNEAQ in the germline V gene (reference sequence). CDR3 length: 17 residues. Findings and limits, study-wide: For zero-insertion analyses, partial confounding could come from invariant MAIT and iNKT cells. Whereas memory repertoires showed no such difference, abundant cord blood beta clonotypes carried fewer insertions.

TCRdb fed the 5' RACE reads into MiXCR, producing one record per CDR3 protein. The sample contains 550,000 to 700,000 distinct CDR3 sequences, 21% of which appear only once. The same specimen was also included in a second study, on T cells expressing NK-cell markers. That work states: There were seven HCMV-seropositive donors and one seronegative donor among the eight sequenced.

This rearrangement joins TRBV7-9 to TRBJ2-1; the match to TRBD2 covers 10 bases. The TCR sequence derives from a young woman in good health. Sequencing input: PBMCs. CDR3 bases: TGTGCCAGCAGCCCTCCATCCCCGGGACTAGCGAGCAATGAGCAGTTCTTC. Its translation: CASSPPSPGLASNEQFF.